The 14 T cell receptor beta chains listed next were all sequenced from one sample in a study of blood T cell repertoires in COVID-19. TCRdb's table, derived via immunoSEQ multiplex PCR, lists solely in-frame clones and lacks some. The sample records under 450,000 clones, approximately 88% being singletons. Sequenced input: peripheral blood. The source of these receptors is a woman aged 50 to 60 with COVID-19, enrolled during active disease.

In regard to this clone: Other DNA sequences in this specimen translate into the identical CDR3. The J gene is TRBJ1-5, the V gene TRBV18; the D is unclear. This CDR3 spans 13 amino acids. Germline lookup yields CDR1 KGHSH and CDR2 LQKENI. Trimming shortened V by 2 bases and J by 2 bases, and 4 bases separated the two germline ends. The CDR3 coding sequence is TGTGCCAGCTCACCAGGAGGCAATCAGCCCCAGCATTTT. It codes for CASSPGGNQPQHF.

The chain combines TRBV10-3 with TRBJ2-3; 7 bases fit TRBD1. V shed 7 bases and J 2 bases; nucleotides not matched to a gene: 6. The CDR3 is 14 residues long. Germline V gene data show CDR1 as ENHRY and CDR2 as SYGVKD. The CDR3 DNA follows: TGTGCCATCACCCTGGGGACAGCCACAGATACGCAGTATTTT. This gives the protein CAITLGTATDTQYF.

The chain links TRBV6-2 or TRBV6-3 to TRBJ1-2; weak D call: TRBD1 (6 bases). The CDR3 is 13 residues long. In germline, CDR1 is MNHEY, CDR2 SVGEGT. V was pared by 7 bases and J by 5 bases, with 14 bases between. CDR3 protein: CASTPDRTYGYTF. As DNA, the CDR3 is TGTGCCAGCACCCCCGACAGGACTTATGGCTACACCTTC.

This clone appeared a single time. The chain combines TRBV6-6 with TRBJ2-7; D is uncertain. This CDR3 spans 11 amino acids. Trimming removed 3 bases at V and 5 bases at J, with 5 bases between. The V gene's germline CDR1 is MNHNY and CDR2 SVGAGI (reference sequence). The CDR3 DNA reads TGTGCCAGCAGTTATAGCAACGAGCAGTACTTC. Translation gives CASSYSNEQYF.

This sequence joins TRBV5-1 and TRBJ1-1, with D uncertain. This CDR3 has 15 amino acids. V was clipped by 6 bases and J by 4 bases, with 19 bases between them. Germline CDR1 SGHRS, CDR2 YFSETQ. The CDR3 DNA is TGCGCCAGCACTAACCGGGCGGGTTCCGTCACTGAAGCTTTCTTT. Translation gives CASTNRAGSVTEAFF.

This clone was seen more than once but under ten times. V usage is TRBV6-5 and J usage is TRBJ1-6; D is perhaps TRBD1 (5 bases). The V gene lost 6 bases and the J gene lost 6 bases, with 15 bases spanning the gap. The CDR3 extends over 15 amino acids. CDR1 MNHEY and CDR2 SVGAGI come from the germline V gene. The CDR3 here is CASRIKTEINSPLHF. In nucleotides, the CDR3 is TGTGCCAGCAGAATAAAGACAGAGATTAATTCACCCCTCCACTTT.

This chain uses TRBV5-4 with TRBJ1-2; D not resolved. The CDR3 has 13 amino acids. The V gene lost 7 bases and the J gene lost 4 bases, with 14 bases spanning the gap. CDR1 is SGHNT and CDR2 is YYREEE in the germline V gene (reference sequence). CDR3 region: CASPAPGGYGYTF. Here the CDR3 DNA reads TGTGCCAGCCCAGCACCGGGAGGCTATGGCTACACCTTC.

The chain joins TRBV5-1 to TRBJ1-1; weak D call: TRBD1 (5 bases). The germline CDR1 and CDR2 sequences are SGHRS and YFSETQ. V lost 3 bases and J lost 7, with 10 bases in between. This CDR3 region has 12 residues. Here the CDR3 reads CASSYLGLEAFF. The CDR3 bases are TGCGCCAGCAGCTATTTGGGGCTTGAAGCTTTCTTT.

The chain employs TRBV6-5 and TRBJ2-1; 8 bases are a match to TRBD1. Germline loops: CDR1 MNHEY, CDR2 SVGAGI. J was trimmed by 0 bases and V by 11 bases; bases with no gene match: 6. The CDR3 extends over 14 amino acids. The DNA of the CDR3 is TGTGCCGGCCAGGGGGCTAGCTCCTACAATGAGCAGTTCTTC. It encodes CAGQGASSYNEQFF.

The table lists this clone with a count of one. V gene TRBV6-5 combines with J gene TRBJ2-2; the D is unclear. V was pared by 9 bases and J by 7 bases, with 12 bases between. The CDR3 has 12 amino acids. Germline V lookup: CDR1 MNHEY, CDR2 SVGAGI. The CDR3 loop reads CASTPRSGELFF. CDR3 DNA: TGTGCCAGTACCCCCCGGAGCGGGGAGCTGTTTTTT.

The chain joins TRBV11-2 to TRBJ1-1, with D unclear. The CDR3 runs to 11 residues. V dropped 6 bases and J dropped 8 bases, with 10 bases sitting between them. Germline V CDR1 and CDR2: SGHAT, FQNNGV. CDR3 nucleotides: TGTGCCAGCAGTTTGGCCGTCGAAGCTTTCTTT. Translation: CASSLAVEAFF.

This sequence joins TRBV6-4 and TRBJ2-3, with D possibly being TRBD2 (5 bases). Germline CDR1 MRHNA, CDR2 SNTAGT. CDR3 length: 13 residues. Trimming took off 5 bases at V and 2 bases at J, with 8 bases between the two ends. CDR3: CASSLRATDTQYF. The CDR3, as DNA: TGTGCCAGCAGTCTGCGGGCCACAGATACGCAGTATTTT.

The CDR3 is CASSPSPYEQYF. CDR3 sequence (DNA): TGTGCCAGCAGTCCCTCCCCCTACGAGCAGTACTTC. The V call is TRBV27, the J call TRBJ2-7; D remains ambiguous. The germline V and J ends were trimmed by 5 bases and 2 bases, with 7 bases remaining between them. CDR1 and CDR2 (germline): MNHEY, SMNVEV (reference sequence). This CDR3 is built from 12 residues.

V is TRBV28 and J is TRBJ2-7, with 7 positions matching TRBD1. CDR3 size: 16 residues. The J segment lost 2 bases and the V segment lost 8 bases, leaving 15 bases of the junction unmatched. Germline V gene lookup returns CDR1 MDHEN and CDR2 SYDVKM. The CDR3 DNA sequence: TGTGCCAGCCCGCCCCCTGGACAGGCAATAGCCTACGAGCAGTACTTC. This gives the protein CASPPPGQAIAYEQYF.